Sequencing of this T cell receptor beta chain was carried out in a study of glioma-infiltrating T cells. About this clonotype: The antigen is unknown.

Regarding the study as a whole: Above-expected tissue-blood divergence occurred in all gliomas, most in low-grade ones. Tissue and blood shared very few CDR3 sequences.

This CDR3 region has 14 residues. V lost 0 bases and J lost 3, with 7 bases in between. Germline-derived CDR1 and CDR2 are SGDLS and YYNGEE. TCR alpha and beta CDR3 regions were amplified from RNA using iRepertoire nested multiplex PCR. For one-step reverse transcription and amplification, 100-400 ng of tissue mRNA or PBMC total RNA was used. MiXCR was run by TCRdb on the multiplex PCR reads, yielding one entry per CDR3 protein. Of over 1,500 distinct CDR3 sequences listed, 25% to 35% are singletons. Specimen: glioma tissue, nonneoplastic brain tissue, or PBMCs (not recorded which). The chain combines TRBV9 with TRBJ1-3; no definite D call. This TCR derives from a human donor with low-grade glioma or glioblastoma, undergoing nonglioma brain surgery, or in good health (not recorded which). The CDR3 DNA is TGTGCCAGCAGCGTAGGGACGATTGGAAACACCATATATTTT. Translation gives CASSVGTIGNTIYF.